This TCR beta chain was found in a study of neurological immune-mediated disorders. This clonotype was picked up many times. Its specificity is unknown. Time point indicated: technical triplicate 1. The CDR3 covers 14 residues. Trimming stripped 1 base from V and 3 bases from J, with 11 bases between. Looked up from germline, CDR1 is SGHRS and CDR2 is YFSETQ. TCRdb redid the calling of the 5' RACE reads with MiXCR, one entry per CDR3 protein. The sample holds about 36,000 distinct CDR3 sequences; roughly 11% are singletons and the top ten take around 3.9%. Notes on the study in general: Patients with HTLV-1-associated myelopathy had the highest level of TCR clonal expansion, whereas patients with multiple sclerosis had the lowest level, falling beneath the level found in healthy controls.

V is TRBV5-1 and J is TRBJ2-7; unclear D gene. Sequenced input: PBMCs. The TCR originated in a man aged 55 to 69 with HTLV-1-associated myelopathy (HAM/TSP). The CDR3 DNA is TGCGCCAGCAGCTTGAGACCGGCGAGCTACGAGCAGTACTTC. It codes for CASSLRPASYEQYF.